Following are 28 T cell receptor beta chains from one sample sequenced in a study of beta chain features in type 1 diabetes. Reverse transcription of all isolated RNA meant that expressed TCRB transcripts were sequenced. The method was immunoSEQ multiplex PCR; TCRdb's version includes in-frame clones alone and lacks a portion of them. Of 350,000 to 450,000 clones listed, 11% to 15% are singletons. Sequenced: naive CD4+ T cells from blood. The receptor source for this set is a man aged 25-45 years in good health.

This clone showed up just a few times. This chain links TRBV5-6 with TRBJ2-4; 9 nucleotides line up with TRBD1. Looked up from germline, CDR1 is SGHDT and CDR2 is YYEEEE. Unmatched junction bases numbered 8, after V lost 4 bases and J lost 12 bases. The CDR3 consists of 13 residues. CDR3 sequence: CASSLDRGKHQYF. The CDR3 nucleotides read TGTGCCAGCAGCCTAGACAGGGGGAAGCATCAGTACTTC.

The chain couples TRBV9 to TRBJ2-1, with D unresolved. Deletions cut 0 bases from V and 8 bases from J, with 12 bases between. This CDR3 is 14 amino acids long. From germline, CDR1 is SGDLS and CDR2 YYNGEE. CDR3 sequence (DNA): TGTGCCAGCAGCGTAGACACCGGGCCCGATGAGCAGTTCTTC. It encodes CASSVDTGPDEQFF.

Points on this clone: The sample contains more than one DNA sequence encoding this CDR3. This chain connects TRBV9 to TRBJ1-2; no reliable D call. The germline CDR1 and CDR2 sequences are SGDLS and YYNGEE. The CDR3 length is 12 residues. V lost 3 bases, J lost 7 bases, and 10 bases lay in between. This CDR3 is CASSAPVGGYTF. The CDR3 nucleotides are TGTGCCAGCAGCGCACCGGTTGGTGGCTACACCTTC.

In this sample, this clone turned up a few times. V is TRBV9 and J is TRBJ2-3, with unresolved D. Germline CDR1 SGDLS, CDR2 YYNGEE. The CDR3 runs 15 residues. V gave up 0 bases and J gave up 3 bases, with 11 bases separating them. In nucleotides, the CDR3 is TGTGCCAGCAGCGTAGGTGGCCTCACTACAGATACGCAGTATTTT. It encodes CASSVGGLTTDTQYF.

J is TRBJ1-2 and V is TRBV6-5, with D possibly being TRBD1 (6 bases). Germline assignment: CDR1 MNHEY and CDR2 SVGAGI. CDR3 length equals 14 residues. Trimming removed 2 bases from V and 2 bases from J, with 9 bases in between. CDR3 sequence reads: CASSYLDRNYGYTF. Here the CDR3 DNA reads TGTGCCAGCAGTTACCTCGACAGGAACTATGGCTACACCTTC.

This clone was found a few times. The chain combines TRBV9 with TRBJ2-2, with a weak D call TRBD1 (6 bases). This CDR3 contains 16 residues. Germline lookup yields CDR1 SGDLS and CDR2 YYNGEE. Trimming shortened V by 0 bases and J by 6 bases, and 15 bases separated the two germline ends. The CDR3 DNA reads as TGTGCCAGCAGCGTAGGGTCATTGGGGGCCGCCGGGGAGCTGTTTTTT. Protein product: CASSVGSLGAAGELFF.

A few counts support this clone. The V call is TRBV5-4, the J call TRBJ2-5, with 8 nucleotides matching TRBD2. The germline CDR1 and CDR2 sequences are SGHNT and YYREEE (reference sequence). CDR3 length: 13 amino acids. The V segment lost 4 bases and the J segment 6 bases; nucleotides outside the gene matches: 5. The CDR3 bases are TGTGCCAGCAGCCGGAGCGGGGGAAAGACCCAGTACTTC. Protein sequence: CASSRSGGKTQYF.

The J gene is TRBJ2-6, the V gene TRBV15; D uncertain. The CDR3 is 15 amino acids. Germline-derived CDR1 and CDR2 are LNHNV and YYDKDF (reference sequence). The V and J ends lost 1 base and 2 bases respectively, with 6 bases between them. CDR3: CATSRGSPGANVLTF. The DNA of the CDR3 is TGTGCCACCAGCAGAGGTAGTCCTGGGGCCAACGTCCTGACTTTC.

The gene calls are TRBV15 and TRBJ1-1, with D hard to call. CDR1 LNHNV and CDR2 YYDKDF come from the germline V gene (reference sequence). V was cut by 8 bases and J by 3 bases, with 10 bases left in between. The CDR3 is 12 residues long. The CDR3 coding sequence is TGTGCCACCGCCACAGATGACACTGAAGCTTTCTTT. It yields the protein CATATDDTEAFF.

This clone was observed a few times. The chain couples TRBV18 to TRBJ1-1; tentatively, D is TRBD1 (5 bases). This CDR3 is built from 13 residues. The germline V gene has CDR1 KGHSH and CDR2 LQKENI. The V and J ends lost 3 bases and 12 bases respectively, with 17 bases between them. CDR3 region: CASSPDAGNRSFF. In DNA form, the CDR3 reads TGTGCCAGCTCACCGGACGCAGGGAATCGGTCTTTCTTT.

V usage is TRBV15 and J usage is TRBJ2-1; D is ambiguous. Germline CDR1 LNHNV, CDR2 YYDKDF (reference sequence). There are 14 residues in the CDR3. V lost 3 bases and J 0 bases, leaving 6 bases between the germline ends. CDR3 in amino acids: CATSSPSSYNEQFF. As DNA, the CDR3 is TGTGCCACCAGCAGCCCCAGCTCCTACAATGAGCAGTTCTTC.

V usage is TRBV7-9 and J usage is TRBJ2-7; D may be TRBD1 (5 bases). Trimming took 0 bases from V and 5 from J, leaving 8 bases between them. Looked up from germline, CDR1 is SEHNR and CDR2 is FQNEAQ (reference sequence). The CDR3 has 13 amino acids. The CDR3 is CASSLAGADEQYF. The CDR3 DNA reads TGTGCCAGCAGCTTAGCTGGGGCCGACGAGCAGTACTTC. The whole variable domain, filled in from reference TRBV7-9 and TRBJ2-7, reads DTGVSQNPRHKITKRGQNVTFRCDPISEHNRLYWYRQTLGQGPEFLTYFQNEAQLEKSRLLSDRFSAERPKGSFSTLEIQRTEQGDSAMYLCASSLAGADEQYFGPGTRLTVT.

The sample holds a few counts of this clone. The gene calls are TRBV19 and TRBJ2-7; D remains ambiguous. Trimming took 7 bases from V and 3 from J, leaving 10 bases between them. Germline assignment: CDR1 LNHDA and CDR2 SQIVND (reference sequence). CDR3 length equals 12 residues. In DNA, the CDR3 is TGTGCCAGTATGCCAGAACACTACGAGCAGTACGTC. The encoded protein is CASMPEHYEQYV.

This clone was seen only a few times. The chain combines TRBV7-7 with TRBJ2-5, with 7 bases lining up with TRBD1. With 4 bases clipped from V and 4 bases from J, the junction kept 6 bases outside the gene matches. The CDR3 spans 14 residues. Germline lookup yields CDR1 SSHAT and CDR2 FNYEAQ (reference sequence). This CDR3 reads CASSSGTERETQYF. The CDR3 coding sequence is TGTGCCAGCAGCTCCGGGACAGAGCGAGAGACCCAGTACTTC. The complete variable domain, with remaining parts taken from reference TRBV7-7 and TRBJ2-5, reads GAGVSQSPRYKVTKRGQDVTLRCDPISSHATLYWYQQALGQGPEFLTYFNYEAQPDKSGLPSDRFSAERPEGSISTLTIQRTEQRDSAMYRCASSSGTERETQYFGPGTRLLVL.

The chain has TRBV6-6 and TRBJ2-5; D may be TRBD2 (5 bases). V was trimmed by 10 bases and J by 0 bases, leaving 9 bases between them. Looked up from germline, CDR1 is MNHNY and CDR2 is SVGAGI (reference sequence). This CDR3 region has 12 residues. The CDR3 loop is CATTGNQETQYF. DNA of the CDR3: TGTGCCACCACCGGGAACCAAGAGACCCAGTACTTC.

J is TRBJ2-7 and V is TRBV25-1; TRBD1 might be the D (6 bases). This CDR3 spans 15 amino acids. The germline V gene encodes CDR1 MGHDK and CDR2 SYGVNS. The V end lost 4 bases, the J end lost 5 bases, and 18 bases lay between the germline ends. Here the CDR3 DNA reads TGTGCCAGCAGTGCTACCCAGGGGTATTCCCACGAGCAGTACTTC. Translating gives CASSATQGYSHEQYF.

About this clone itself: At the DNA level, this CDR3 is encoded by other sequences in the same sample as well. The chain employs TRBV7-3 and TRBJ2-1, with 7 bases matching TRBD2. The germline V gene has CDR1 SGHTA and CDR2 FQGTGA. The CDR3 loop spans 14 amino acids. V gave up 3 bases and J gave up 3 bases; unmatched junction bases: 2. The CDR3 bases are TGTGCCAGCAGCTTGGCTAGCGGCTACAATGAGCAGTTCTTC. This sequence encodes CASSLASGYNEQFF.

This clone has a handful of counts. The chain has TRBV27 and TRBJ2-7; 8 bases align to TRBD2. The CDR3 spans 14 residues. The germline V gene has CDR1 MNHEY and CDR2 SMNVEV (reference sequence). V shed 5 bases, J shed 7 bases, and the junction held 10 bases outside the gene matches. The CDR3 bases are TGTGCCAGCAGTCCACTGTCGGGGGGGCGTGAGCAGTACTTC. Amino acid sequence: CASSPLSGGREQYF.

V gene TRBV10-3 combines with J gene TRBJ2-2; D remains unclear. Trimming stripped 5 bases from V and 6 bases from J, with 10 bases between. CDR3 size: 13 residues. Germline V gene sequence: CDR1 ENHRY, CDR2 SYGVKD. The CDR3 here is CAISPLSAGELFF. The DNA for the CDR3 is TGTGCCATCAGTCCCCTCAGCGCCGGGGAGCTGTTTTTT.

The genes are TRBV7-9 and TRBJ2-7; D is uncertain. Trimming shortened V by 5 bases and J by 3 bases, and 8 bases separated the two germline ends. Germline V gives CDR1 SEHNR, CDR2 FQNEAQ (reference sequence). The CDR3 extends over 12 amino acids. The chain's CDR3 is CASSPGLYEQYV. CDR3 DNA: TGTGCCAGCAGCCCTGGCCTCTACGAGCAGTACGTC.

There are a few counts of this clone. The chain couples TRBV4-2 to TRBJ1-2, with D tentatively TRBD1 (6 bases). The V gene lost 4 bases and the J gene lost 3 bases, with 21 bases spanning the gap. The length of the CDR3 is 17 residues. Germline values: CDR1 LGHNA, CDR2 YNFKEQ. For the CDR3, the DNA is TGTGCCAGCAGCCCCCGGAGGGGACGGGGGCACCACTATGGCTACACCTTC. Translation: CASSPRRGRGHHYGYTF.

This clone was recorded a few times. The chain couples TRBV7-2 to TRBJ2-5; D unresolved. Germline V gene sequence: CDR1 SGHTA, CDR2 FQGNSA. The CDR3 is made up of 13 amino acids. Trimming cost V 5 bases and J 4 bases, with 11 bases left between them. The CDR3 region is CASSLDPTETQYF. CDR3 bases: TGTGCCAGCAGCCTCGACCCCACAGAGACCCAGTACTTC.

This sequence joins TRBV4-1 and TRBJ1-4; D unresolved. CDR3 length: 15 amino acids. Germline CDR1 and CDR2: MGHRA and YSYEKL. V dropped 3 bases and J dropped 2 bases, with 10 bases sitting between them. The CDR3 DNA follows: TGCGCCAGCAGCCAGGTAGCGGATACTAATGAAAAACTGTTTTTT. Protein product: CASSQVADTNEKLFF.

This clone was seen only a few times. This chain connects TRBV5-4 to TRBJ2-3; D uncertain. The V end lost 4 bases, the J end lost 0 bases, and 6 bases lay between the germline ends. From germline, CDR1 is SGHNT and CDR2 YYREEE (reference sequence). The CDR3 consists of 13 residues. The CDR3 loop is CASSMDSTDTQYF. CDR3 bases: TGTGCCAGCAGCATGGATAGCACAGATACGCAGTATTTT. The full variable domain, rest sourced from reference TRBV5-4 and TRBJ2-3, is ETGVTQSPTHLIKTRGQQVTLRCSSQSGHNTVSWYQQALGQGPQFIFQYYREEENGRGNFPPRFSGLQFPNYSSELNVNALELDDSALYLCASSMDSTDTQYFGPGTRLTVL.

The gene calls are TRBV9 and TRBJ1-2; D is unclear. Trimming pared 0 bases from V and 4 bases from J, leaving 16 bases between. Germline CDR1 is SGDLS and CDR2 is YYNGEE. The CDR3 is 16 residues long. CDR3 in DNA: TGTGCCAGCAGCGTAGACATCGCCTCTTTTTCCTATGGCTACACCTTC. Its translation is CASSVDIASFSYGYTF. Looking up the rest from reference TRBV9 and TRBJ1-2 gives the full variable domain: DSGVTQTPKHLITATGQRVTLRCSPRSGDLSVYWYQQSLDQGLQFLIQYYNGEERAKGNILERFSAQQFPDLHSELNLSSLELGDSALYFCASSVDIASFSYGYTFGSGTRLTVV.

The rearrangement links TRBV7-9 to TRBJ2-3; 11 bases are a match to TRBD2. J lost 1 base, V lost 5 bases, and 11 bases had no gene match. This CDR3 contains 18 residues. Germline lookup yields CDR1 SEHNR and CDR2 FQNEAQ (reference sequence). In nucleotides, the CDR3 is TGTGCCAGCAGCCCCCGACTAGCGGGGACATGGGGCACAGATACGCAGTATTTT. Its translation is CASSPRLAGTWGTDTQYF.

V usage is TRBV19 and J usage is TRBJ1-2, with TRBD1 as a possible D gene (6 bases). This CDR3 region has 15 residues. Germline CDR1 and CDR2: LNHDA and SQIVND (reference sequence). V lost 7 bases, J lost 5 bases, and 20 bases lay in between. The CDR3 is CASNKARTATYGYTF. In DNA, the CDR3 is TGTGCCAGTAACAAGGCTCGGACAGCCACGTATGGCTACACCTTC. The entire variable domain, with the rest obtained from reference TRBV19 and TRBJ1-2, is as follows: DGGITQSPKYLFRKEGQNVTLSCEQNLNHDAMYWYRQDPGQGLRLIYYSQIVNDFQKGDIAEGYSVSREKKESFPLTVTSAQKNPTAFYLCASNKARTATYGYTFGSGTRLTVV.

The chain uses TRBV5-4 and TRBJ2-3; D might be TRBD1 or TRBD2, each matching 6 bases. The V and J ends lost 2 bases and 0 bases respectively, with 10 bases between them. Germline V lookup: CDR1 SGHNT, CDR2 YYREEE (reference sequence). The CDR3 length is 15 residues. CDR3 loop: CASSFRGPSTDTQYF. As DNA, the CDR3 is TGTGCCAGCAGCTTCCGGGGGCCTAGCACAGATACGCAGTATTTT. The full variable domain, with the rest looked up from reference TRBV5-4 and TRBJ2-3, is ETGVTQSPTHLIKTRGQQVTLRCSSQSGHNTVSWYQQALGQGPQFIFQYYREEENGRGNFPPRFSGLQFPNYSSELNVNALELDDSALYLCASSFRGPSTDTQYFGPGTRLTVL.